This TCR beta chain was observed in a study of PD-1 blockade in classical Hodgkin lymphoma. For the study at large: Nivolumab was administered to patients intravenously at 3 mg/kg every 2 weeks.

All trial patients relapsed after autologous stem cell transplantation. V was shortened by 1 base and J by 4 bases, with 5 bases between the two germline ends. The V gene's germline CDR1 is LNHNV and CDR2 YYDKDF (reference sequence). This CDR3 is built from 12 residues. Here immunoSEQ multiplex PCR was the method, and the copy in TCRdb shows in-frame clones only, minus some. The repertoire holds 40,000 to 45,000 clones, with around three quarters as singletons. The clonotype was recovered from a human donor with classical Hodgkin lymphoma. The starting material was peripheral blood mononuclear cells (PBMCs), obtained at baseline. V gene TRBV15 combines with J gene TRBJ2-7; D uncertain. The CDR3 region is CATSRGLYEQYF. The CDR3 DNA is TGTGCCACCAGCAGAGGGCTTTACGAGCAGTACTTC.